Sequencing of this T cell receptor beta chain was carried out in a study of blood T cells in healthy people across ages. A sample-barcoded 5' primer and a J-beta primer mix were used in a second PCR of about 7 to 12 cycles. TCRdb reprocessed the 5' RACE reads via MiXCR and lists one record per CDR3 protein. The sample consists of approximately 850,000 distinct CDR3 sequences, 40% to 50% of them appearing once. This clonotype has only one observation. CDR3 length: 18 amino acids. Trimming removed 2 bases from V and 6 bases from J; junction bases left unmatched: 11. Germline V lookup: CDR1 SEHNR, CDR2 FQNEAQ (reference sequence).

The sequence was collected from a man between 60 and 75 years old in good health. The chain uses TRBV7-9 and TRBJ1-6, with 9 nucleotides matching TRBD1. The sample consisted of blood. CDR3 residues: CASSLQVTGQGFNSPLHF. CDR3 sequence (DNA): TGTGCCAGCAGCTTACAGGTGACGGGACAGGGCTTTAATTCACCCCTCCACTTT.